This T cell receptor beta chain was observed in a study of spatial heterogeneity in lung cancer. The wider study: Sequencing consistently turned up more beta-chain sequences than alpha-chain sequences. The average count in raw reads for each unique TCR and UMI combination exceeded 9.5 appearances.

TCR cDNA molecules each carried a unique molecular identifier. TCRdb ran MiXCR on the 5' RACE reads and lists one entry per CDR3 protein. The repertoire holds over 14,000 distinct CDR3 sequences, with over 9% as singletons. Study-wide results and limits: At resection, ubiquitous expanded tumor TCRs appeared in blood more than at follow-up.

Time point described: sample taken at primary tumor resection. Unsorted whole RNA from tumor, nontumor lung or frozen PBMC underwent sequencing. This clonotype has only a few counts. What it binds is unknown. The sample consisted of PBMCs, taken at surgery. This receptor was taken from a male donor with early-stage non-small cell lung cancer.

The CDR3 DNA reads TGTGCCAGCAACCAAGGGGGCACAGCCGCCAATTCACCCCTCCACTTT. Protein product: CASNQGGTAANSPLHF. This chain links TRBV28 with TRBJ1-6; 7 bases line up with TRBD1. The CDR3 is 16 residues long. Trimming cost V 7 bases and J 7 bases; bases outside gene matches: 13. Germline lookup yields CDR1 MDHEN and CDR2 SYDVKM. Complete variable domain (other parts from reference TRBV28 and TRBJ1-6): DVKVTQSSRYLVKRTGEKVFLECVQDMDHENMFWYRQDPGLGLRLIYFSYDVKMKEKGDIPEGYSVSREKKERFSLILESASTNQTSMYLCASNQGGTAANSPLHFGNGTRLTVT.